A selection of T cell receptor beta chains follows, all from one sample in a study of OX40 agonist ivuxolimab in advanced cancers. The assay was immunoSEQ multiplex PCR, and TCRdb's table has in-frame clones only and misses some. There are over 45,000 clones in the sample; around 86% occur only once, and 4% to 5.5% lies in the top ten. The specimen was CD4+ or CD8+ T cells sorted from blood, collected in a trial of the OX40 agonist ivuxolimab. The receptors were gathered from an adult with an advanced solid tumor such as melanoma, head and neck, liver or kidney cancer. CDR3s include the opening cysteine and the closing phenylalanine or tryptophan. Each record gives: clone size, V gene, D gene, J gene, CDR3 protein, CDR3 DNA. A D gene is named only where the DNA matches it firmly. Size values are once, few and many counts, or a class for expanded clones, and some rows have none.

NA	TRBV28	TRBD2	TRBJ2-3	CASSSTSGMVDTQYF	TGTGCCAGCAGTTCCACTAGCGGGATGGTAGATACGCAGTATTTT
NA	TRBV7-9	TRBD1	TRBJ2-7	CASSLVGTGGAEQYF	TGTGCCAGCAGCTTAGTTGGGACAGGGGGCGCCGAGCAGTACTTC
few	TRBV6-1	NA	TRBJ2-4	CASSEARLGLGKNIQYF	TGTGCCAGCAGTGAAGCAAGGTTGGGGTTGGGCAAAAACATTCAGTACTTC
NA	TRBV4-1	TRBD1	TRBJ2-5	CASSQLTGGRETQYF	TGCGCCAGCAGCCAGCTGACAGGGGGGAGGGAGACCCAGTACTTC
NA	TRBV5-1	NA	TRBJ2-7	CASSLGDLYEQYF	TGCGCCAGCAGCTTGGGGGACCTCTACGAGCAGTACTTC
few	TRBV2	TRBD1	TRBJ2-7	CASSWDRGGYEQYF	TGTGCCAGCAGCTGGGACAGAGGCGGCTACGAGCAGTACTTC
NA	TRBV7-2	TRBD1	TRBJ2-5	CASSFRTGRQETQYF	TGTGCCAGCAGCTTTAGGACAGGTAGGCAAGAGACCCAGTACTTC
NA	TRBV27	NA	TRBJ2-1	CASSPPEVNEQFF	TGTGCCAGCAGTCCCCCGGAAGTCAATGAGCAGTTCTTC
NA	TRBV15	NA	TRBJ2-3	CATSRWTVGPVSDTQYF	TGTGCCACCAGCAGGTGGACAGTGGGGCCGGTATCCGATACGCAGTATTTT
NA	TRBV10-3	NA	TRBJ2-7	CAISEQGYEQYF	TGTGCCATCAGTGAACAGGGCTACGAGCAGTACTTC
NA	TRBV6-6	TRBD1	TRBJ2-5	CASRMTGNQETQYF	TGTGCCAGCAGGATGACAGGGAACCAAGAGACCCAGTACTTC
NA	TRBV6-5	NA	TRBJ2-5	CASPKALAFPETQYF	TGTGCCAGCCCGAAAGCTCTAGCATTTCCAGAGACCCAGTACTTC
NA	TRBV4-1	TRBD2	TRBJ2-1	CASSPNLFGLAGGNEQFF	TGCGCCAGCAGCCCTAATCTTTTCGGACTAGCGGGGGGGAATGAGCAGTTCTTC
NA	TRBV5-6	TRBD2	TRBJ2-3	CASSLGLAGGSDTQYF	TGTGCCAGCAGCTTGGGACTAGCGGGGGGTTCAGATACGCAGTATTTT
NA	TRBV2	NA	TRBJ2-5	CASSRTLGTQYF	TGTGCCAGCAGTAGGACACTGGGGACCCAGTACTTC
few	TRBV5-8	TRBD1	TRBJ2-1	CASSQGTVTSYNEQFF	TGTGCCAGCAGCCAGGGGACAGTGACATCCTACAATGAGCAGTTCTTC
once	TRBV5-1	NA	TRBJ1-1	CASSPDEGSTEAFF	TGCGCCAGCAGCCCGGATGAGGGGAGCACTGAAGCTTTCTTT
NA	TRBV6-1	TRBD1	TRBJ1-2	CASSEGPGQGSLWYGYTF	TGTGCCAGCAGTGAGGGGCCGGGACAGGGGAGCCTTTGGTATGGCTACACCTTC
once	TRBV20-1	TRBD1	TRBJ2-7	CSAMGQYEQYF	TGCAGTGCTATGGGACAGTACGAGCAGTACTTC
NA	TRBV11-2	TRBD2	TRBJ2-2	CASSLELPGLGGELFF	TGTGCCAGCAGCTTAGAACTTCCAGGACTAGGTGGGGAGCTGTTTTTT
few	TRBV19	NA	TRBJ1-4	CASRRGPGVNEKLFF	TGTGCCAGTAGAAGGGGACCTGGGGTTAATGAAAAACTGTTTTTT
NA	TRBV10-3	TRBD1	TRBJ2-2	CAISETGGNTGELFF	TGTGCCATCAGTGAGACAGGGGGTAACACCGGGGAGCTGTTTTTT
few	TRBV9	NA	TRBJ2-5	CASSVVGDSQETQYF	TGTGCCAGCAGCGTCGTCGGGGATTCCCAAGAGACCCAGTACTTC
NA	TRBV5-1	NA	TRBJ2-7	CASSLGTNYEQYF	TGCGCCAGCAGCTTAGGGACGAACTACGAGCAGTACTTC
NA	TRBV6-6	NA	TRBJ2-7	CASSYPGTSAYEQYF	TGTGCCAGCAGTTACCCCGGGACTTCTGCCTACGAGCAGTACTTC
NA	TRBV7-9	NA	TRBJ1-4	CASSLVVGSFEKLFF	TGTGCCAGCAGCTTAGTGGTAGGATCCTTTGAAAAACTGTTTTTT
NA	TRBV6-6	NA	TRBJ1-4	CASSTTGPNEKLFF	TGTGCCAGCAGTACGACAGGACCTAATGAAAAACTGTTTTTT
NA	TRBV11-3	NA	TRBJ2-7	CASSERSGTYEQYF	TGTGCCAGCAGCGAACGATCGGGCACCTACGAGCAGTACTTC
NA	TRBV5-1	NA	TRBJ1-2	CASGNIEKGNYGYTF	TGCGCCAGTGGAAATATAGAGAAGGGAAACTATGGCTACACCTTC
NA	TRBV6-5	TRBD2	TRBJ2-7	CASSRTSGTYEQYF	TGTGCCAGCAGTCGGACTAGCGGGACCTACGAGCAGTACTTC
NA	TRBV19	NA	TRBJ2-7	CASSIRPSSYEQYF	TGTGCCAGTAGTATCAGACCCAGTTCCTACGAGCAGTACTTC
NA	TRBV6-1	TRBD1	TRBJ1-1	CASPGQILNTEAFF	TGTGCCAGCCCGGGACAGATATTGAACACTGAAGCTTTCTTT
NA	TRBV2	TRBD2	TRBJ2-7	CASSEAGGSSYEQYF	TGTGCCAGCAGTGAGGCGGGGGGGTCCTCATACGAGCAGTACTTC
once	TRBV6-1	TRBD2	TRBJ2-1	CASREAGGRNEQFF	TGTGCCAGCCGTGAAGCGGGAGGGCGAAATGAGCAGTTCTTC
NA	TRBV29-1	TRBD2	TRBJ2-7	CSVSTSGGTYEQYF	TGCAGCGTTTCAACTAGCGGGGGCACCTACGAGCAGTACTTC
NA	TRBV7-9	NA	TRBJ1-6	CAGSAGTDNSPLHF	TGTGCCGGGAGCGCCGGGACGGATAATTCACCCCTCCACTTT
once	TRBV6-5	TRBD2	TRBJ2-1	CASSLASGGINEQFF	TGTGCCAGCAGTTTGGCTAGCGGGGGAATTAATGAGCAGTTCTTC
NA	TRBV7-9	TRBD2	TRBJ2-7	CASSPGPLAGGAYEQYF	TGTGCCAGCAGCCCAGGTCCCTTAGCGGGCGGCGCCTACGAGCAGTACTTC
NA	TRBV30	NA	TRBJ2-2	CAWTKVPGELFF	TGTGCCTGGACCAAGGTCCCCGGGGAGCTGTTTTTT
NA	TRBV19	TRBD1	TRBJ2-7	CASSSDRGYEQYF	TGTGCCAGTAGTTCGGACAGGGGTTACGAGCAGTACTTC
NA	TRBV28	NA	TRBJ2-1	CASSSRSLRGNEQFF	TGTGCCAGCAGTTCCCGATCCCTAAGGGGTAATGAGCAGTTCTTC
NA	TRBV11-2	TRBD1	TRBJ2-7	CASSLDRGQSYEQYF	TGTGCCAGCAGCTTAGATAGGGGACAGTCCTACGAGCAGTACTTC
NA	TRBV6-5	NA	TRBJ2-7	CASSYYRSSYEQYF	TGTGCCAGCAGTTACTACCGAAGCTCCTACGAGCAGTACTTC
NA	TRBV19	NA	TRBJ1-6	CASSKAQGRDSPLHF	TGTGCCAGTAGTAAGGCTCAGGGGAGAGATTCACCCCTCCACTTT
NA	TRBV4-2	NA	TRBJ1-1	CASSLGASNTEAFF	TGTGCCAGCAGCTTGGGGGCCTCGAACACTGAAGCTTTCTTT
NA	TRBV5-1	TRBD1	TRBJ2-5	CASSLSGGLGETQYF	TGCGCCAGCAGCTTGTCAGGGGGCCTCGGGGAGACCCAGTACTTC
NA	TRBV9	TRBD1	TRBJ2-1	CASSVASTGYNEQFF	TGTGCCAGCAGCGTAGCGTCGACAGGGTACAATGAGCAGTTCTTC
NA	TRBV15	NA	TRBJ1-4	CATSRDGNEKLFF	TGTGCCACCAGCAGAGACGGAAATGAAAAACTGTTTTTT
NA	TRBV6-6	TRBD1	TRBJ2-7	CASSPGTGSYEQYF	TGTGCCAGCAGTCCCGGGACAGGCTCCTACGAGCAGTACTTC
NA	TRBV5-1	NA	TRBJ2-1	CASSWEYNEQFF	TGCGCCAGCAGCTGGGAATACAATGAGCAGTTCTTC
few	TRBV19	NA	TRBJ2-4	CASSMADYKNIQYF	TGTGCCAGTAGTATGGCAGACTACAAAAACATTCAGTACTTC